These 22 T cell receptor beta chains originate from one sample sequenced in a study of vaccination effects on CD4 cells after COVID-19. Their recognized antigens are unknown. Viral peptide pools were used in the ViraFEST assay to expand antigen-specific CD4+ T cells, and sequencing came afterward. Culture proceeded for roughly ten days, and CD4+ T cells were then isolated. Nobody among the vaccine recipients had prior SARS-CoV-2 infection (nucleocapsid antibodies were negative). Assay: immunoSEQ multiplex PCR; the TCRdb copy retains only in-frame clones and omits some. The data hold roughly 21,000 clones, with roughly 73% observed a single time. This specimen consisted of CD4+ T cells from PBMCs cultured with HCoV-NL63 spike peptides, obtained before COVID-19 vaccination. The receptors come from a human donor who received a COVID-19 vaccine.

The chain joins TRBV7-6 to TRBJ2-7; 10 bases match TRBD2. Looked up from germline, CDR1 is SGHVS and CDR2 is FNYEAQ. This CDR3 contains 16 residues. J lost 4 bases, V lost 1 base, and 7 bases had no gene match. Here the CDR3 DNA reads TGTGCCAGCAGCTTAGAGGCTAGCGGGAGTGGGTACGAGCAGTACTTC. Translated: CASSLEASGSGYEQYF. Together with reference TRBV7-6 and TRBJ2-7, the CDR3 gives the full variable domain: GAGVSQSPRYKVTKRGQDVALRCDPISGHVSLYWYRQALGQGPEFLTYFNYEAQQDKSGLPNDRFSAERPEGSISTLTIQRTEQRDSAMYRCASSLEASGSGYEQYFGPGTRLTVT.

The rearrangement links TRBV6-5 to TRBJ1-1; D remains ambiguous. Germline loops: CDR1 MNHEY, CDR2 SVGAGI. V was cut by 2 bases and J by 1 base, with 11 bases left in between. The CDR3 covers 15 residues. The CDR3 nucleotides read TGTGCCAGCAGTTACCTGTCCCGGAGGAACACTGAAGCTTTCTTT. Translation gives CASSYLSRRNTEAFF.

This CDR3 is CSAYTGGTQYF. For the CDR3, the DNA is TGCAGTGCTTATACCGGGGGTACGCAGTATTTT. The chain carries TRBV20-1 and TRBJ2-3; a weak D match, TRBD2 (6 bases). V gave up 5 bases and J gave up 8 bases, with 11 bases separating them. The CDR3 totals 11 residues. Germline V gives CDR1 DFQATT, CDR2 SNEGSKA (reference sequence).

V usage is TRBV4-1 and J usage is TRBJ1-4, with a possible D match to TRBD1 (5 bases). CDR1 is MGHRA, CDR2 YSYEKL, per germline. The ends were cut back, 0 bases at V and 7 bases at J, with 24 bases in the middle. This CDR3 has 19 amino acids. This chain's CDR3 is CASSQDPESGTLTGEKLFF. The CDR3 DNA reads as TGCGCCAGCAGCCAAGACCCCGAGAGCGGGACCCTCACAGGTGAAAAACTGTTTTTT.

This chain links TRBV11-2 with TRBJ2-1, with 10 bases fitting TRBD2. CDR3 length: 14 residues. Germline V gives CDR1 SGHAT, CDR2 FQNNGV. Trimming cost V 5 bases and J 8 bases; bases outside gene matches: 6. The CDR3 spells CASSLSGGRHEQFF. DNA of the CDR3: TGTGCCAGCAGCCTTAGCGGGGGGCGGCATGAGCAGTTCTTC.

V is TRBV3-1 (or the pseudogene TRBV3-2) and J is TRBJ1-2; weak D call: TRBD1 (6 bases). V was clipped by 4 bases and J by 6 bases, with 12 bases between them. Germline loops: CDR1 LGHDT, CDR2 YNNKEL (reference sequence). CDR3 length equals 13 residues. The CDR3 DNA reads TGTGCCAGCAGCCCCAGACAGGACCATGGCTACACCTTC. It specifies CASSPRQDHGYTF.

This chain joins TRBV5-4 and TRBJ2-7; D may correspond to TRBD1 or TRBD2 (6 bases each). V gave up 1 base and J gave up 6 bases, with 11 bases separating them. Germline CDR1 is SGHNT and CDR2 is YYREEE (reference sequence). The CDR3 has 13 residues. CDR3 sequence (DNA): TGTGCCAGCAGCTTGAACAGGGAGGTCGAGCAGTACTTC. Translated: CASSLNREVEQYF.

The chain couples TRBV3-1 (or the pseudogene TRBV3-2) to TRBJ1-1; D remains unclear. With 1 base removed from V and 0 bases from J, the gap between germline ends came to 6 bases. CDR1 and CDR2 from the germline V gene are LGHDT and YNNKEL (reference sequence). The CDR3 is 14 amino acids. This CDR3 reads CASSQVQVNTEAFF. In nucleotides, the CDR3 is TGTGCCAGCAGCCAAGTGCAGGTGAACACTGAAGCTTTCTTT.

CDR3 nucleotide sequence: TGTGCCAGCAGTCCAACTAGCGGAAGGGGCAATGAGCAGTTCTTC. Amino acid sequence: CASSPTSGRGNEQFF. This sequence joins TRBV28 and TRBJ2-1, with TRBD2 matching over 8 bases. The CDR3 is 15 residues long. In germline, CDR1 is MDHEN, CDR2 SYDVKM. J was trimmed by 6 bases and V by 5 bases; bases with no gene match: 9.

This CDR3 is CASSLAGGVSYNEQFF. CDR3 DNA: TGTGCCAGCAGCTTAGCGGGGGGGGTCTCCTACAATGAGCAGTTCTTC. The V gene is TRBV7-9, the J gene TRBJ2-1, with 7 bases matching TRBD2. Per the germline V gene, CDR1 is SEHNR and CDR2 is FQNEAQ (reference sequence). J gave up 0 bases and V 0 bases, and 2 bases lay outside the gene matches. CDR3 size: 16 residues.

This chain uses TRBV6-5 with TRBJ1-1, with a tentative D call TRBD1 (6 bases). In germline, CDR1 is MNHEY, CDR2 SVGAGI. The ends were cut back, 6 bases at V and 3 bases at J, with 17 bases in the middle. The CDR3 runs to 15 residues. In DNA form, the CDR3 reads TGTGCCAGCAGACCGGACAGCCCCTTGTACACTGAAGCTTTCTTT. This gives the protein CASRPDSPLYTEAFF.

This clone occurred a few times. Sequence at one end of the junction differs from germline and may be a read error. The chain couples TRBV7-7 to TRBJ2-1; possibly TRBD2 for D (6 bases). The CDR3 loop spans 15 amino acids. Germline V gene lookup returns CDR1 SSHAT and CDR2 FNYEAQ (reference sequence). This CDR3 reads CASSLKLAPYNEQFF. CDR3 DNA: TGTGCTAGCAGCTTAAAACTAGCCCCCTACAATGAGCAGTTCTTC.

This chain uses TRBV11-2 with TRBJ1-1; possible D gene TRBD1, 6 bases. The length of the CDR3 is 14 residues. Germline assignment: CDR1 SGHAT and CDR2 FQNNGV. V was trimmed by 5 bases and J by 5 bases, leaving 15 bases between them. The CDR3: CASSAVGGQTEAFF. Written as DNA, the CDR3 is TGTGCCAGCAGCGCCGTGGGGGGCCAGACTGAAGCTTTCTTT.

The chain is built from TRBV4-1 and TRBJ2-5; a weak D match, TRBD2 (6 bases). The germline CDR1 and CDR2 sequences are MGHRA and YSYEKL. Between the trimmed V and J ends, which lost 1 base and 2 bases, there was a span of 11 bases. The CDR3 has 15 amino acids. The DNA of the CDR3 is TGCGCCAGCAGCCAAGGCGGGGTCTCGCAAGAGACCCAGTACTTC. Translating gives CASSQGGVSQETQYF.

A single count supports this clone. The gene calls are TRBV2 and TRBJ2-3; D is possibly TRBD2 (6 bases). The CDR3 runs 13 residues. V lost 6 bases, J lost 5 bases, and 12 bases lay in between. The V gene's germline CDR1 is SNHLY and CDR2 FYNNEI. The CDR3 DNA reads TGTGCCAGCAGGAGCAGGGAGGTAGATACGCAGTATTTT. Translating it yields CASRSREVDTQYF.

The J gene is TRBJ2-7, the V gene TRBV5-5, with D perhaps matching TRBD1 (6 bases). This CDR3 is 16 amino acids long. Trimming shortened V by 2 bases and J by 0 bases, and 15 bases separated the two germline ends. The germline CDR1 and CDR2 sequences are SGHKS and YYEKEE (reference sequence). Written as DNA, the CDR3 is TGTGCCAGCAGCTTACTAGGGCAGGGGCTCTCCTACGAGCAGTACTTC. It encodes CASSLLGQGLSYEQYF.

This sequence joins TRBV20-1 and TRBJ2-3; D gene uncertain. Germline lookup yields CDR1 DFQATT and CDR2 SNEGSKA (reference sequence). The CDR3 consists of 11 residues. The germline V and J ends were trimmed by 6 bases and 0 bases, with 4 bases remaining between them. CDR3 amino acids: CSAHSTDTQYF. CDR3 DNA: TGCAGTGCCCATAGCACAGATACGCAGTATTTT.

A few counts support this clone. The J gene is TRBJ1-5, the V gene TRBV6-5, with a tentative D call TRBD1 (5 bases). Germline loops: CDR1 MNHEY, CDR2 SVGAGI. The CDR3 length is 16 residues. V lost 2 bases, J lost 0 bases, and 11 bases lay in between. CDR3 bases: TGTGCCAGCAGTTACGAAGTTGGGGGTAGCAATCAGCCCCAGCATTTT. Translation gives CASSYEVGGSNQPQHF.

This clone was seen only a few times. The gene calls are TRBV7-9 and TRBJ2-7, with D perhaps matching TRBD1 (7 bases). Germline CDR1 and CDR2: SEHNR and FQNEAQ (reference sequence). Trimming took 5 bases from V and 1 from J, leaving 12 bases between them. This CDR3 is 14 amino acids long. The CDR3, as DNA: TGTGCCAGCAGCCGCGGGACAGAGTCCTACGAGCAGTACTTC. Protein product: CASSRGTESYEQYF.

The chain recombines TRBV3-1 (or the pseudogene TRBV3-2) with TRBJ1-1; D gene unclear. The CDR3 totals 13 residues. The V end was cut by 0 bases, the J end by 6 bases, with 8 bases between. Germline loops: CDR1 LGHDT, CDR2 YNNKEL (reference sequence). As DNA, the CDR3 is TGTGCCAGCAGCCAAGAGTGGGGTTCTGAAGCTTTCTTT. Its translation is CASSQEWGSEAFF.

The V and J genes are TRBV4-1 and TRBJ2-7; 9 nucleotides agree with TRBD2. Germline CDR1 MGHRA, CDR2 YSYEKL. V was pared by 2 bases and J by 3 bases, with 11 bases of the junction left unmatched. This CDR3 contains 17 residues. This CDR3 is CASSQRLMRTSDYEQYF. In DNA form, the CDR3 reads TGCGCCAGCAGCCAACGGCTTATGAGGACTAGCGACTACGAGCAGTACTTC.

The gene calls are TRBV2 and TRBJ1-2; no clear D gene. This CDR3 has 15 residues. V was trimmed by 4 bases and J by 4 bases, leaving 16 bases between them. CDR1 and CDR2 from the germline V gene are SNHLY and FYNNEI. Written as DNA, the CDR3 is TGTGCCAGCAGTGGCGTGGGCGCCTGGGGCTATGGCTACACCTTC. It encodes CASSGVGAWGYGYTF.